The source of this TCR beta chain is a study of blood T cell repertoires in COVID-19. On the study more broadly: There were acute and convalescent COVID-19 samples, and they came from the United States, Italy and Spain. T cells, B-cell-depleted T cells, or PBMCs provided the cDNA or gDNA that served as material.

Source study methods: Estimated nucleated cell counts came from reference gene primer amplification. TCRdb's table, derived via immunoSEQ multiplex PCR, lists solely in-frame clones and lacks some. V and J calls and clone size come straight from that table; D and trimming were deduced from the DNA. Altogether around 150,000 clones are present, about 86% being singletons, with the ten largest covering roughly 8.2%. There are 17 residues in the CDR3. The V segment lost 7 bases and the J segment 1 base; nucleotides outside the gene matches: 13. Germline V gene sequence: CDR1 MDHEN, CDR2 SYDVKM. The sequence came from a man aged 55 to 70 with acute or convalescent COVID-19. The sequencing sample was made of peripheral blood. The gene calls are TRBV28 and TRBJ1-2; the match to TRBD1 covers 9 bases. This chain's CDR3 is CASTLRTGDLNNYGYTF. The DNA of the CDR3 is TGTGCCAGCACCCTCCGGACAGGGGACCTCAATAACTATGGCTACACCTTC.